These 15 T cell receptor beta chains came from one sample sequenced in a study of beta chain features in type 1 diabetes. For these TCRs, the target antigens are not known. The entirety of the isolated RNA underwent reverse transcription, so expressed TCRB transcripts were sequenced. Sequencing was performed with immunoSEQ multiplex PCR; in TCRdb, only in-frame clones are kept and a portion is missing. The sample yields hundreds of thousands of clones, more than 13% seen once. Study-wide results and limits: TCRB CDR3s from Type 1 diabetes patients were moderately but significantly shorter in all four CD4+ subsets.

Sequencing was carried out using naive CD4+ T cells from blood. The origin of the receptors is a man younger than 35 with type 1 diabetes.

The CDR3 protein is CASGGAFPISYEQYF. The CDR3, as DNA: TGTGCCAGTGGGGGGGCCTTCCCTATCTCCTACGAGCAGTACTTC. The V call is TRBV28, the J call TRBJ2-7; possible D gene TRBD2, 7 bases. V shed 9 bases and J shed 0 bases, with 18 bases lying between them. Germline assignment: CDR1 MDHEN and CDR2 SYDVKM. This CDR3 spans 15 amino acids.

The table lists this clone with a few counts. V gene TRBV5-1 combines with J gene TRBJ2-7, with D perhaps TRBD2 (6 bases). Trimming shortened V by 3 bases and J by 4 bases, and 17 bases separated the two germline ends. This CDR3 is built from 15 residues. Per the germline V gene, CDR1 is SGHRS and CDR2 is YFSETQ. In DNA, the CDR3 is TGCGCCAGCAGCTCGTACCCGGGGGTAGAGTACGAGCAGTACTTC. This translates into CASSSYPGVEYEQYF.

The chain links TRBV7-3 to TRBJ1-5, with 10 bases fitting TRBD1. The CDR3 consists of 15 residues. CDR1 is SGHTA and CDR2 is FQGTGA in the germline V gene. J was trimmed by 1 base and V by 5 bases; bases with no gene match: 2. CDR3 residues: CASSGDRGSNQPQHF. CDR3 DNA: TGTGCCAGCAGCGGGGACAGGGGCAGCAATCAGCCCCAGCATTTT.

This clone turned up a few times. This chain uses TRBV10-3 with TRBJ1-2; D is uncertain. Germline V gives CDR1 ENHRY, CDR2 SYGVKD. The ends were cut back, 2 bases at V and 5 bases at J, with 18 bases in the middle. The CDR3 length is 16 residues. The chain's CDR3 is CAISEQNRGEGYGYTF. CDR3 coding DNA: TGTGCCATCAGTGAGCAAAACCGCGGGGAAGGGTATGGCTACACCTTC.

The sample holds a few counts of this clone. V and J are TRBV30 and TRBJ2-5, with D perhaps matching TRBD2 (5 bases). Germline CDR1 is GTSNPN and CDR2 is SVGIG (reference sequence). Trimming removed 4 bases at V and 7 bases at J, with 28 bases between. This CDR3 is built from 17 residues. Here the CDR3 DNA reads TGTGCCTGGATGGCCTTCGGGGAGACCTGGCGGTCGGGGACCCAGTACTTC. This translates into CAWMAFGETWRSGTQYF.

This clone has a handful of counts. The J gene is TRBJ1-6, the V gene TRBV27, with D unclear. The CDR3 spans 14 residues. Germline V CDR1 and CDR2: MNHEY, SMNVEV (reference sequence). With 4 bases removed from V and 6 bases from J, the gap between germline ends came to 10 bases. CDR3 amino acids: CASSWREANSPLHF. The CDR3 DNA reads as TGTGCCAGCAGTTGGAGAGAAGCTAATTCACCCCTCCACTTT.

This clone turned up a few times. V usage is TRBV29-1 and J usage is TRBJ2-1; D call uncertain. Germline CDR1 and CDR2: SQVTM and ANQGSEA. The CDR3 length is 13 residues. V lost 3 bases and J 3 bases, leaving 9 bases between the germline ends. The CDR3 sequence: CSVEEGRYNEQFF. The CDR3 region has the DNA TGCAGCGTTGAGGAAGGACGCTACAATGAGCAGTTCTTC.

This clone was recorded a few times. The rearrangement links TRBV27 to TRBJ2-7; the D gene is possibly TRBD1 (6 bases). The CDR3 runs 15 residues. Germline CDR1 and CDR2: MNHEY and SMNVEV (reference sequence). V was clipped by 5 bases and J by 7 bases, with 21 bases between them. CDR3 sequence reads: CASSASSGQLGEQYF. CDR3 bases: TGTGCCAGCAGTGCCTCCTCGGGACAATTAGGGGAGCAGTACTTC.

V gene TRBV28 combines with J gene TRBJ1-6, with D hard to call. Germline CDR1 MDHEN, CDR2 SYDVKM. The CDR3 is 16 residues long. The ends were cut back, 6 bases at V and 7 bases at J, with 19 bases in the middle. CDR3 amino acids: CASRMLGRRENSPLHF. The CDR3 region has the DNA TGTGCCAGCAGAATGCTAGGCCGACGGGAAAATTCACCCCTCCACTTT.

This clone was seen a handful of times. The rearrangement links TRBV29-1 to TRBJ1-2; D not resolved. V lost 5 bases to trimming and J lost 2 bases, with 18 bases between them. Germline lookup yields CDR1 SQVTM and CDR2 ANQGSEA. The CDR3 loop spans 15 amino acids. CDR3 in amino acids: CSVSLMLAGNYGYTF. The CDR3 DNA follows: TGCAGCGTTTCCCTGATGTTGGCGGGGAACTATGGCTACACCTTC.

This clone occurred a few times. The CDR3 DNA sequence: TGTGCCAGCAGTTACCGCCCAAGAAACACCATATATTTT. Encoded protein: CASSYRPRNTIYF. This chain connects TRBV6-5 to TRBJ1-3; D is uncertain. The germline gives CDR1 MNHEY, CDR2 SVGAGI. The CDR3 is made up of 13 amino acids. With 2 bases removed from V and 5 bases from J, the gap between germline ends came to 7 bases.

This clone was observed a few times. The CDR3 DNA reads as TGTGCCAGCAGCTTAGCGGGGGTGGCCGGACAGGGGACCCAGTACTTC. Translating gives CASSLAGVAGQGTQYF. The rearrangement joins TRBV7-2 to TRBJ2-5, with 8 bases fitting TRBD1. Germline assignment: CDR1 SGHTA and CDR2 FQGNSA. The J segment lost 7 bases and the V segment lost 0 bases, leaving 10 bases of the junction unmatched. The CDR3 has 16 amino acids.

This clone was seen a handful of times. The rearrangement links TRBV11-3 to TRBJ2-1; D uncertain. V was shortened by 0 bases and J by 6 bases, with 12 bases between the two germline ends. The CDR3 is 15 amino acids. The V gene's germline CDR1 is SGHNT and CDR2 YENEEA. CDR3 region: CASSLDSSGVNEQFF. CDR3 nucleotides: TGTGCCAGCAGCTTAGATTCGTCCGGAGTCAATGAGCAGTTCTTC.

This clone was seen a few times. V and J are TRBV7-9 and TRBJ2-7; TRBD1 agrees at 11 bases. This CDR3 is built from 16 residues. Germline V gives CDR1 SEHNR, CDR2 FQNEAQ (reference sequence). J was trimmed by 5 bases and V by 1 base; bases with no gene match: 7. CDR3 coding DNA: TGTGCCAGCAGCTTAGACGGACAGGGGGCTCGGAACGAGCAGTACTTC. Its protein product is CASSLDGQGARNEQYF.

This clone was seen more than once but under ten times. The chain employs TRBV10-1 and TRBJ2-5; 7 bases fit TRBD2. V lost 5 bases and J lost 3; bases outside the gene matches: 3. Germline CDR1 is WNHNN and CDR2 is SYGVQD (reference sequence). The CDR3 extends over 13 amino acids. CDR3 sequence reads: CASSHAGEETQYF. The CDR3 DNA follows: TGCGCCAGCAGTCATGCGGGAGAAGAGACCCAGTACTTC.